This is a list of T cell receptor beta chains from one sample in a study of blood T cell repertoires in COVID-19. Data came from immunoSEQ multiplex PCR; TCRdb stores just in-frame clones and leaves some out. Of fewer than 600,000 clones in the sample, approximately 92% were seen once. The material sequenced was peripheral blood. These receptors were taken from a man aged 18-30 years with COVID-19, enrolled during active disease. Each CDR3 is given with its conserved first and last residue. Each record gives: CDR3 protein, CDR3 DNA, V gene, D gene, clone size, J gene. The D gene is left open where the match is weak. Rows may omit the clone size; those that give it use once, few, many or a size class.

CASSEAVIVLGPETQYF TGTGCCAGCAGTGAAGCGGTAATTGTTTTGGGGCCAGAGACCCAGTACTTC TRBV6-1 . . TRBJ2-5
CATQSGQGASTGELFF TGTGCCACTCAATCGGGACAGGGGGCTTCCACCGGGGAGCTGTTTTTT TRBV24-1 TRBD1 . TRBJ2-2
CASSLLAVEAGNTIYF TGTGCCAGCAGCTTACTGGCAGTCGAAGCTGGAAACACCATATATTTT TRBV7-9 . many TRBJ1-3
CASTSSGTGPYQETQYF TGTGCCAGCACCTCATCTGGGACAGGCCCCTACCAAGAGACCCAGTACTTC TRBV11-2 TRBD1 . TRBJ2-5
CASSSSYEQYF TGTGCCAGCTCATCTTCCTACGAGCAGTACTTC TRBV18 . . TRBJ2-7
CASSLGQPNTEAFF TGCGCCAGCAGCTTGGGACAACCGAACACTGAAGCTTTCTTT TRBV5-1 . . TRBJ1-1
CASSPRGPGLAGDRSWEQETQYF TGTGCCAGCAGCCCTAGGGGACCAGGACTAGCGGGAGACAGATCGTGGGAACAAGAGACCCAGTACTTC TRBV7-8 TRBD2 . TRBJ2-5
CASSPPGLAGRADTQYF TGTGCCAGCTCACCACCGGGACTAGCGGGAAGGGCAGATACGCAGTATTTT TRBV18 TRBD2 . TRBJ2-3
CASSLGGVKAFF TGTGCCAGCAGTTTGGGAGGGGTAAAAGCTTTCTTT TRBV12-3/TRBV12-4 . . TRBJ1-1
CASSSLPTGQWDEQFF TGCGCCAGCAGCTCCCTTCCGACAGGGCAGTGGGATGAGCAGTTCTTC TRBV5-1 TRBD1 . TRBJ2-1
CASSLRAGDSDEQFF TGTGCCAGCAGCTTGCGGGCGGGAGATTCCGATGAGCAGTTCTTC TRBV5-6 TRBD2 . TRBJ2-1
CASRDRGQGKQQYF TGTGCCAGCAGGGACCGTGGTCAGGGTAAACAGCAGTACTTC TRBV2 . few TRBJ2-7
CASSLAAGEPDTQYF TGTGCCAGCAGCTTAGCAGCGGGCGAGCCAGATACGCAGTATTTT TRBV11-3 . . TRBJ2-3
CASSYGWGSYNEQFF TGTGCCAGCAGCTACGGGTGGGGCAGCTACAATGAGCAGTTCTTC TRBV3-1/TRBV3-2 . . TRBJ2-1
CASSDPGQGQEKLFF TGCGCCAGCAGCGATCCGGGACAGGGACAGGAAAAACTGTTTTTT TRBV5-1 TRBD1 . TRBJ1-4
CASSDDRGGQPQHF TGTGCCAGCAGTGACGACAGGGGGGGTCAGCCCCAGCATTTT TRBV2 TRBD1 . TRBJ1-5
CASSSEGASTDTQYF TGTGCCAGCAGCTCCGAGGGGGCTAGCACAGATACGCAGTATTTT TRBV7-8 TRBD1 . TRBJ2-3
CASRIDRGRQETQYF TGTGCCAGCAGAATCGACAGGGGGCGCCAAGAGACCCAGTACTTC TRBV2 TRBD1 . TRBJ2-5
CASSDSRREWGETQYF TGTGCCAGCAGTGATTCGCGGAGGGAATGGGGAGAGACCCAGTACTTC TRBV2 . once TRBJ2-5
CASSYQISYEQYF TGTGCCAGCAGTTATCAGATTTCCTACGAGCAGTACTTC TRBV27 . . TRBJ2-7
CASSFLQRESAGTGELFF TGTGCCAGCAGCTTCCTCCAGCGGGAGAGTGCGGGAACCGGGGAGCTGTTTTTT TRBV11-3 TRBD2 . TRBJ2-2
CASSSAQDSGILRTDTQYF TGTGCCAGCAGCTCCGCCCAAGATAGCGGGATCCTACGAACAGATACGCAGTATTTT TRBV5-4 TRBD2 once TRBJ2-3
CASSLVGGRGTGELFF TGTGCCAGCAGCTTAGTTGGCGGGAGAGGTACCGGGGAGCTGTTTTTT TRBV7-8 TRBD2 . TRBJ2-2
CASSPPHPLAGEYEQYF TGTGCCAGCTCACCACCACATCCCTTGGCAGGGGAATACGAGCAGTACTTC TRBV18 . . TRBJ2-7